The source of this T cell receptor (beta chain) is a study of shared clonotypes between healthy human individuals. Remarks on this clone: The same CDR3 also results from other DNA sequences found in this sample.

Only in-frame clones appear in the TCRdb table, and some are missing; sequencing was by immunoSEQ multiplex PCR. This sample has 2,500,000 or so clones, with 90% to 95% found just once. Germline V gene data show CDR1 as SEHNR and CDR2 as FQNEAQ (reference sequence). The CDR3 has 14 residues. Germline trimming cut 1 base from V and 5 bases from J; bases unmatched to any gene: 3. This chain links TRBV7-9 with TRBJ2-5; TRBD2 matches at 8 bases. This clonotype was sampled from a man aged 18-30 years in good health. Material: naive CD4+ T cells sorted from blood. Subset specified: CD45RA+ positively selected. Here the CDR3 reads CASSLGPGGETQYF. The CDR3, as DNA: TGTGCCAGCAGCTTAGGACCGGGAGGGGAGACCCAGTACTTC.